This T cell receptor beta chain stems from a study of T-cell reconstitution after alpha-beta-depleted transplantation in children. The CDR3 sequence is 15 residues long. V shed 6 bases, J shed 11 bases, and the junction held 14 bases outside the gene matches. This clonotype was observed once. As it was prepared, the TCRbeta library received unique molecular identifiers. Each CDR3 protein is one row after TCRdb ran MiXCR on the PCR reads. The sample lists about 900,000 distinct CDR3 sequences, roughly 31% occurring once. Specimen: PBMCs, mostly from graft donor cells, collected 360 days after TCRalphabeta/CD19-depleted stem cell transplant. The TCR sequence derives from a boy younger than two who had a stem cell transplant for SCID, so the T cells may come from the graft donor. The rearrangement uses TRBV12-3 or TRBV12-4 and TRBJ1-5; 9 bases are shared with TRBD1. Here the CDR3 DNA reads TGTGCCAGCAGGCCTACAGGGGGCGCGTTGGGGGCCCAGCATTTT. Protein: CASRPTGGALGAQHF.